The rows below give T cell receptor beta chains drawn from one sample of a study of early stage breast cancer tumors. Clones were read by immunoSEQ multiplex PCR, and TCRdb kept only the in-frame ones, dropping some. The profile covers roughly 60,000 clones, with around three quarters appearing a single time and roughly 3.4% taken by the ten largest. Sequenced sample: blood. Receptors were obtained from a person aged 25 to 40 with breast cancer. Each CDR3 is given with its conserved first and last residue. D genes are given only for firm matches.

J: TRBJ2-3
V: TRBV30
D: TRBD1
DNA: TGTGCCTGGAGCTATCAGGGGGGCACAGATACGCAGTATTTT
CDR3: CAWSYQGGTDTQYF

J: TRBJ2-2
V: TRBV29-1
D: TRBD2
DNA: TGCAGCGCAATTCGACTAGCGGGAGACTGGGTGGGGACCGGGGAGCTGTTTTTT
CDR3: CSAIRLAGDWVGTGELFF

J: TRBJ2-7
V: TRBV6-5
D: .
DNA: TGTGCCAGCAGTTACGCAGGGTACGAGCAGTACTTC
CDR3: CASSYAGYEQYF

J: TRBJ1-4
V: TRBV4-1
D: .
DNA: TGCGCCAGCAGCCAAGAATCGGGGTCTGTGGAAAAACTGTTTTTT
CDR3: CASSQESGSVEKLFF

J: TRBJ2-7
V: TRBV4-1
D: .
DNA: TGCGCCAGCCGTGGGGGTGGGCCCACCTCCGAGCAGTACTTC
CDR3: CASRGGGPTSEQYF

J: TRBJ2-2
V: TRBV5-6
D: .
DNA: TGTGCCAGCAGCCAGATCGGGGGCGCCCCCCCCGGGGAGCTGTTTTTT
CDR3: CASSQIGGAPPGELFF

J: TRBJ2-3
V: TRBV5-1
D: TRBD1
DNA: TGCGCCAGCAGCATGGGACAGGGGAGATCAGATACGCAGTATTTT
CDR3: CASSMGQGRSDTQYF

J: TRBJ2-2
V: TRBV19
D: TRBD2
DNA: TGTGCCAGTAAGGGGGGGTCTAGCGGGACCGGGGAGCTGTTTTTT
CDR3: CASKGGSSGTGELFF

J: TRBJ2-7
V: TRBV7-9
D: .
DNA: TGTGCCAGCAGCTTCGAGCAGTTGGAGTACTTC
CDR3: CASSFEQLEYF

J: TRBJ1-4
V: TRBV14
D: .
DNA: TGTGCCAGCAGCCAAGATTTGGTAACCGCCCTTGGGAAACTGTTTTTT
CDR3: CASSQDLVTALGKLFF

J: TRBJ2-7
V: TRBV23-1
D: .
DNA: TGCGCCAGCAGTAACCAGTCGAGACAAAGCGAGCAGTACTTC
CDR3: CASSNQSRQSEQYF

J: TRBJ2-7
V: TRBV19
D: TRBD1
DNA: TGTGCCAGTAACGGTCCGGGACAGGGGGCCGCCGAGCAGTACTTC
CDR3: CASNGPGQGAAEQYF

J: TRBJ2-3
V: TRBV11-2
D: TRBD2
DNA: TGTGCCAGCAGCTTAGGTGGCGGGAGTGCAGATACGCAGTATTTT
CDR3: CASSLGGGSADTQYF